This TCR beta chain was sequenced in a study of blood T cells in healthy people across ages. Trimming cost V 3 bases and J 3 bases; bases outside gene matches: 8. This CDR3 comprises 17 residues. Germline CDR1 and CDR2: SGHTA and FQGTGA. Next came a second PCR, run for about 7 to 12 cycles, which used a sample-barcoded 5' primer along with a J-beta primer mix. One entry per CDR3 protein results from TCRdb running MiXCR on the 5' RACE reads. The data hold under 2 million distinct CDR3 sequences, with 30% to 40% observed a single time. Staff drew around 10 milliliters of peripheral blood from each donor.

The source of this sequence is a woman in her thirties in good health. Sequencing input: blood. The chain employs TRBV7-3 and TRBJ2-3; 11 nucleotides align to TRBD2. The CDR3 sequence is CASSLGIAGGLTDTQYF. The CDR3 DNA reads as TGTGCCAGCAGCTTGGGGATAGCGGGGGGGCTTACAGATACGCAGTATTTT.